A single sample is the source of the 9 T cell receptor beta chains below, sequenced in a study of response to subunit inactivated influenza vaccine. TCRdb fed the RT-PCR reads into MiXCR, producing one record per CDR3 protein. The repertoire has about 650,000 distinct CDR3 sequences, about 14% of them found once; the top ten carry 7.5% to 8%. This sample comprised PBMCs from blood, obtained roughly 15 days before vaccination. These receptors all stem from a man aged 50 to 60 who received an inactivated influenza vaccine.

V gene TRBV4-3 combines with J gene TRBJ1-3; D gene unclear. Per germline, CDR1 LGHNA and CDR2 YSLEER. Between the trimmed V and J ends, which lost 0 bases and 8 bases, there was a span of 8 bases. The CDR3 runs 13 residues. The CDR3 DNA sequence: TGCGCCAGCAGCCAAGAGCCGGGTCACACCATATATTTT. Translation: CASSQEPGHTIYF.

This clonotype was seen a handful of times. The chain joins TRBV5-5 to TRBJ2-7; D ambiguous. Germline lookup yields CDR1 SGHKS and CDR2 YYEKEE (reference sequence). Trimming cost V 0 bases and J 3 bases, with 10 bases left between them. The CDR3 is 14 amino acids. The chain's CDR3 is CASSLGAQFYEQYF. CDR3 sequence (DNA): TGTGCCAGCAGCTTGGGCGCACAATTCTACGAGCAGTACTTC.

This clonotype appeared a few times. The CDR3 reads CASSSPVKDTQYF. The CDR3 region has the DNA TGTGCCAGCAGTTCTCCCGTTAAAGATACGCAGTATTTT. The J gene is TRBJ2-3, the V gene TRBV6-2 or TRBV6-3; D not resolved. V shed 4 bases and J shed 5 bases, with 10 bases lying between them. Looked up from germline, CDR1 is MNHEY and CDR2 is SVGEGT. The CDR3 extends over 13 amino acids.

The chain's CDR3 is CASSYVTGHSYEQYF. DNA of the CDR3: TGTGCCAGCAGTTACGTGACAGGGCACTCCTACGAGCAGTACTTC. The chain has TRBV6-5 and TRBJ2-7, with 7 bases aligning to TRBD1. Germline V gene lookup returns CDR1 MNHEY and CDR2 SVGAGI. The CDR3 extends over 15 amino acids. V was pared by 2 bases and J by 0 bases, with 4 bases of the junction left unmatched.

This clonotype appeared a few times. CDR3 protein: CASSQDGDITDTQYF. The CDR3 region has the DNA TGTGCCAGCAGCCAAGATGGGGACATCACAGATACGCAGTATTTT. V usage is TRBV4-2 and J usage is TRBJ2-3; tentative D call: TRBD1 (6 bases). Germline V gives CDR1 LGHNA, CDR2 YNFKEQ. V shed 0 bases and J shed 2 bases, with 9 bases lying between them. The CDR3 is made up of 15 amino acids.

This clonotype was detected only a few times. This chain connects TRBV11-2 to TRBJ1-1, with 7 nucleotides matching TRBD1. J was trimmed by 0 bases and V by 5 bases; bases with no gene match: 6. CDR3 length: 15 amino acids. Germline V CDR1 and CDR2: SGHAT, FQNNGV. The DNA of the CDR3 is TGTGCCAGCAGCGGAAGACAGGGCTTGAACACTGAAGCTTTCTTT. It translates to CASSGRQGLNTEAFF.

This clonotype turned up a few times. V and J are TRBV12-3 or TRBV12-4 and TRBJ2-1; 7 bases fit TRBD1. This CDR3 is built from 15 residues. V lost 6 bases, J lost 8 bases, and 13 bases stayed unmatched. In nucleotides, the CDR3 is TGTGCCAGCAGCAGACGACTGCAACAGGGGTATGAGCAGTTCTTC. It codes for CASSRRLQQGYEQFF.

Notes on this clonotype: The junction departs from germline at one end; a sequencing error may be responsible. The chain recombines TRBV20-1 with TRBJ2-1; D gene ambiguous. Germline V lookup: CDR1 DFQATT, CDR2 SNEGSKA (reference sequence). The CDR3 has 16 amino acids. This CDR3 reads CSAPTTQGSLYNGQFF. Here the CDR3 DNA reads TGCAGTGCACCAACGACTCAAGGGTCTCTTTACAATGGGCAGTTCTTC.

The chain links TRBV28 to TRBJ2-3; possible D gene TRBD2, 6 bases. The germline gives CDR1 MDHEN, CDR2 SYDVKM. This CDR3 contains 19 residues. Trimming removed 4 bases from V and 2 bases from J, with 25 bases in between. CDR3 region: CASSSNPYVAGPHTDTQYF. In DNA form, the CDR3 reads TGTGCCAGCAGTTCAAACCCCTACGTGGCGGGGCCCCACACAGATACGCAGTATTTT.